This TCR beta chain appears in the sequencing data of a study of blood T cells in healthy people across ages. Notes on the study in general: Donor CMV status, an unknown factor, possibly confounded changes in expanded clonotypes.

The second PCR ran roughly 7 to 12 cycles with a sample-barcoded 5' primer and J-beta primers. TCRdb re-called the 5' RACE reads through MiXCR, storing one row per CDR3 protein. Of approximately 810,000 distinct CDR3 sequences in the sample, about 36% were seen once. In this sample, this clonotype turned up many times. Its antigen is unidentified. CDR3 length equals 19 residues. V was pared by 2 bases and J by 2 bases, with 23 bases between. Germline V gene lookup returns CDR1 MNHEY and CDR2 SMNVEV (reference sequence). The specimen sequenced was blood. The clonotype originates from a man between 18 and 35 years old in good health. The chain uses TRBV27 and TRBJ2-3; D is possibly TRBD1 (6 bases). The CDR3: CASSLVQGFNPLNTDTQYF. CDR3 bases: TGTGCCAGCAGTTTAGTTCAGGGGTTTAACCCTTTGAACACAGATACGCAGTATTTT.